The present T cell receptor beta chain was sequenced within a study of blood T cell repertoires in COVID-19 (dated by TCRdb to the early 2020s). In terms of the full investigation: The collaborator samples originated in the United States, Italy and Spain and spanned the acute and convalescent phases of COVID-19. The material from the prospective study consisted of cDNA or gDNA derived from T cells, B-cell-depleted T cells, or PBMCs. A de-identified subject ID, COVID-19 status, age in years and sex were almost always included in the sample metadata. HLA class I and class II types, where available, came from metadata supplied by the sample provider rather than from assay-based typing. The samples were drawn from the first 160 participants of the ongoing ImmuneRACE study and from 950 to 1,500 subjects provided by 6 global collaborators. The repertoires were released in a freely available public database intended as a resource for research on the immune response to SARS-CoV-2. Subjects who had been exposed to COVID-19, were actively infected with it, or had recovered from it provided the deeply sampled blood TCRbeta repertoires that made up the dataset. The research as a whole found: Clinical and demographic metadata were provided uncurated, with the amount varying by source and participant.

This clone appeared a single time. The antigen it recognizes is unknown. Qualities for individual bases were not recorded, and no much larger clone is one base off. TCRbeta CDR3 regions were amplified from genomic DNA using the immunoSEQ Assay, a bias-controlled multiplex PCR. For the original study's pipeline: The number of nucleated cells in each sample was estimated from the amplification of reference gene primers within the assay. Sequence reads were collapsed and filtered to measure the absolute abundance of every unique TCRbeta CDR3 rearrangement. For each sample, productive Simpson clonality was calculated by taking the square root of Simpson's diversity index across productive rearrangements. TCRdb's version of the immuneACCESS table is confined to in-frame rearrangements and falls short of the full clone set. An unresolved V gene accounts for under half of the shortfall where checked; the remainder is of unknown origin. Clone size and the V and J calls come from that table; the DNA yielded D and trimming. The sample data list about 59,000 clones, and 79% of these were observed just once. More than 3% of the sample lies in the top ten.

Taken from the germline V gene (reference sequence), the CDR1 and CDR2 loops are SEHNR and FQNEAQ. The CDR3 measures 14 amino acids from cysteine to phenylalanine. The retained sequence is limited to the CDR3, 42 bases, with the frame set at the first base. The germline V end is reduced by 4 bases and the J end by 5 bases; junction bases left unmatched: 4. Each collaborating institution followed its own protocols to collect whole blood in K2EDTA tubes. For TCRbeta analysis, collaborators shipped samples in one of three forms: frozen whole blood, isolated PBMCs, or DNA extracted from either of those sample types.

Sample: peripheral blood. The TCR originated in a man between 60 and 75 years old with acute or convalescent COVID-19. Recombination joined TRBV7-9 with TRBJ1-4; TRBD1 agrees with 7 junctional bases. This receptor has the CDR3 CASSWTGLNEKLFF. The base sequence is TGTGCCAGCAGCTGGACAGGCCTAAATGAAAAACTGTTTTTT.